Given below is one TCR beta chain in context. The data stem from a study of blood T cell repertoires in COVID-19. In the study overall: T cells, B-cell-depleted T cells, or PBMCs supplied cDNA or gDNA.

Sequencing used immunoSEQ multiplex PCR; TCRdb keeps in-frame clones, though not all of them. There are roughly 500,000 clones in the sample; 80% to 90% occur only once, and 8% to 9.5% lies in the top ten. The V gene's germline CDR1 is LNHDA and CDR2 SQIVND (reference sequence). V dropped 3 bases and J dropped 7; count of bases not matched to a gene: 4. The CDR3 runs to 14 residues. Residents of 20 to 25 US areas, aged about 18 to 95 years, made up the participants. V usage is TRBV19 and J usage is TRBJ1-5; the match to TRBD1 covers 9 bases. Sequenced: PBMCs or T cells enriched from blood (not recorded which). This receptor was identified in a woman aged 55-69 years who had recovered from COVID-19. CDR3 region: CASSITGGEQPQHF. The CDR3 region has the DNA TGTGCCAGTAGTATCACAGGGGGCGAGCAGCCCCAGCATTTT.